This TCR beta chain comes out of a study of T cell responses to AZD1222 COVID-19 vaccine (dated by TCRdb to 2020 to 2022). In the study overall: AZD1222 recipients with second doses at about 4 weeks or about 12 weeks were pooled, because spike-specific TCR depth and breadth did not differ between schedules. A total of approximately 230 trial participants underwent TCR sequencing, of whom around 200 received two doses of AZD1222 and about 25 received two doses of the MenACWY control vaccine. Enrollment into the trials was organized by age into subgroups of 18-55, 56-69 and 70-plus years, and those subgroups contained 148, 28 and 57 TCR-sequenced participants, respectively.

What the work shows at the level of the full study, not this receptor alone: Participants were mostly white British, with more females than males. The authors suggested clonal diversity may have been underestimated. The 56-69-year group was small, and its depth increase did not reach significance, likely because of low power. No day 14 peak-response samples were available, so repertoires were characterized only after the peak T cell response. Conclusions about previously exposed vaccinees are limited, since just five or six AZD1222 recipients were seropositive for SARS-CoV-2 at baseline. Nearly half of unique spike-specific TCRs reportedly recognized epitopes outside regions mutated in the B.1.351 and B.1.1.7 variants. A significant rise in spike-specific TCR breadth and depth was observed after two AZD1222 doses relative to day 0 and relative to MenACWY recipients. CD4 TCRs associated with the vaccine covered the entire spike protein, and the dominant responses were in regions 160-218 and 743-854.

The sample's time point label, in plain terms: baseline before first vaccination. The vaccinee samples were drawn from two UK trials, COV001 and COV002, one of which was a single-blind randomized controlled phase 2/3 trial testing AZD1222 (ChAdOx1 nCoV-19) in healthy adults. Trial participant PBMC samples were collected at day 0 and day 28 after the second dose for TCRbeta chain sequencing. The CDR3 regions of human TCRbeta chains were analyzed by immunosequencing. The authors' analysis ran thus. TCRs in the repertoires were matched against a reference library of SARS-CoV-2-specific TCRs that had been generated with the MIRA antigen-specificity platform. Breadth was defined as the fraction of unique TCRs that were SARS-CoV-2-associated, and depth was defined as the fraction of total T cells that were SARS-CoV-2-associated. Using the MIRA data, each spike-specific TCR was mapped to the spike region that the TCR reacts to and placed in a CD4 or CD8 class. Log10-transformed breadth and depth values were compared by one-way ANOVA with Sidak's multiple comparisons tests. Here the immuneACCESS table is served through TCRdb, limited to in-frame sequences with V and J called. Missing clones are a known gap in these copies; in checked studies unresolved V genes cover under half, and the rest lacks a known reason. The V and J calls and clone size are taken from that table; D and trimming were inferred from the DNA. This sample is represented by about 120,000 clones; around 90% of them were singletons. The ten top clones hold 8.4% of the sample.

CDR1 and CDR2 are read off the germline V gene as SGHTA and FQGTGA. V gives up 4 bases and J gives up 7 bases, and the segment between their germline ends measures 7 bases. Its CDR3 holds 12 amino acids, cysteine through phenylalanine. Here the CDR3 DNA is all that survives: 36 bases in frame from base 1. This clone was seen a handful of times. It has no known antigen specificity. Qualities for individual bases were not recorded, and no much larger clone is one base off. This chain is built from TRBV7-3 and TRBJ2-2, with no reliable assignment of the D segment. The receptor was isolated from an adult in good health. The source was peripheral blood, collected on day 0 of AZD1222 vaccination. The DNA sequence reads TGTGCCAGCAGCTCTCAATACGGGGAGCTGTTTTTT. The encoded protein is CASSSQYGELFF.